The 8 T cell receptor beta chains given below trace back to one sample, sequenced in a study of blood T cells in healthy people across ages. The second PCR ran about 6 to 12 cycles with a sample-barcoded 5' primer and J-beta primers. One entry per CDR3 protein, called by TCRdb with MiXCR from the 5' RACE reads. The sample records roughly 2 million distinct CDR3 sequences, roughly 49% being singletons. Sequencing was done on a sample of blood. Receptors were obtained from a woman aged 40 to 55 in good health.

As DNA, the CDR3 is TGTGCCAGCAGCCAAATACAGGGAAACGAGCAGTACTTC. It yields the protein CASSQIQGNEQYF. J is TRBJ2-7 and V is TRBV7-2, with a weak D call TRBD1 (6 bases). Germline loops: CDR1 SGHTA, CDR2 FQGNSA. The CDR3 sequence is 13 residues long. The germline V and J ends were trimmed by 5 bases and 5 bases, with 13 bases remaining between them.

V gene TRBV28 combines with J gene TRBJ1-5; no clear D gene. The germline CDR1 and CDR2 sequences are MDHEN and SYDVKM. V lost 7 bases to trimming and J lost 3 bases, with 13 bases between them. This CDR3 is built from 14 residues. The CDR3 DNA sequence: TGTGCCAGCAAGGACCTAAGGATCAATCAGCCCCAGCATTTT. It codes for CASKDLRINQPQHF. The whole variable domain, remainder taken from reference TRBV28 and TRBJ1-5, is DVKVTQSSRYLVKRTGEKVFLECVQDMDHENMFWYRQDPGLGLRLIYFSYDVKMKEKGDIPEGYSVSREKKERFSLILESASTNQTSMYLCASKDLRINQPQHFGDGTRLSIL.

This chain joins TRBV4-2 and TRBJ1-2, with D unclear. The CDR3 sequence is 14 residues long. V was trimmed by 0 bases and J by 5 bases, leaving 10 bases between them. CDR1 LGHNA and CDR2 YNFKEQ come from the germline V gene. CDR3 in amino acids: CASSQDRNVYGYTF. CDR3 nucleotides: TGTGCCAGCAGCCAAGACAGGAATGTTTATGGCTACACCTTC.

This clonotype was observed a few times. The chain uses TRBV4-3 and TRBJ2-7; D gene unclear. CDR1 and CDR2 from the germline V gene are LGHNA and YSLEER. The CDR3 loop spans 14 amino acids. Trimming pared 2 bases from V and 6 bases from J, leaving 14 bases between. The CDR3 DNA follows: TGCGCCAGCAGCCAATCCGCCCTACGTCCCGAGCAGTACTTC. Residues: CASSQSALRPEQYF.

J is TRBJ2-3 and V is TRBV27, with D perhaps assigned TRBD1 or TRBD2 (5 bases each). This CDR3 is built from 12 residues. The V end was cut by 6 bases, the J end by 4 bases, with 8 bases between. Germline V lookup: CDR1 MNHEY, CDR2 SMNVEV (reference sequence). The CDR3 reads CASRGTSDTQYF. In DNA form, the CDR3 reads TGTGCCAGCAGAGGGACGTCAGATACGCAGTATTTT.

The chain has TRBV2 and TRBJ2-1; D unclear. The CDR3 totals 14 residues. Germline V lookup: CDR1 SNHLY, CDR2 FYNNEI. The V end was cut by 5 bases, the J end by 5 bases, with 13 bases between. In DNA form, the CDR3 reads TGTGCCAGCAGTACACCACTGGCCAACAATGAGCAGTTCTTC. Encoded protein: CASSTPLANNEQFF.

To note about this clonotype: The junction and the germline gene differ at one end; a read error may be behind it. This chain connects TRBV7-7 to TRBJ2-1, with D possibly matching TRBD1 (6 bases). CDR3 size: 13 residues. Per germline, CDR1 SSHAT and CDR2 FNYEAQ (reference sequence). The CDR3 loop is CASSSTTGNEQFF. The CDR3 region has the DNA TGTGCTAGCAGCTCGACGACAGGCAATGAGCAGTTCTTC.

This clonotype was detected a few times. The chain joins TRBV20-1 to TRBJ2-5; 7 positions match TRBD2. Germline CDR1 reads DFQATT; CDR2 reads SNEGSKA (reference sequence). V gave up 3 bases and J gave up 3 bases; unmatched junction bases: 10. This CDR3 is 15 amino acids long. The CDR3 coding sequence is TGCAGTGCTAGCCCCGGACTAGGCCTCAAAGAGACCCAGTACTTC. It translates to CSASPGLGLKETQYF.